This T cell receptor beta chain was sequenced during a study of beta chain features in type 1 diabetes (dated 2018 in TCRdb). With regard to the full study: No differences in mean age, gender distribution, total cell number or subset yield were found between patients and healthy donors. The study compared the TCRB repertoires of sorted circulating CD4+ T cell subsets in recently diagnosed type 1 diabetes patients with those in matched healthy donors. A total of roughly 100 million sorted cells were examined across all samples, and a strong correlation was observed between cell number per subset and RNA yield. Regulatory and stem cell-like memory subsets were isolated from only 8 patients and roughly 8 healthy donors, whereas naive and central memory subsets came from all 30 or so donors.

The entire amount of isolated RNA was reverse transcribed using the High Capacity cDNA Reverse Transcription Kit, so the sequenced TCRB transcripts were expressed ones. Naive, central memory and regulatory T cell samples underwent deep immunoSEQ sequencing, averaging around 4 million total reads per sample. After sorted cells were lysed in RLT buffer, RNA was extracted with DNase-treated RNeasy Micro or Mini kits, with the choice depending on cell number. To prevent cross-contamination, every cell subset was processed on its own, while patient and healthy donor samples were processed together. Using the immunoSEQ multiplex PCR, TCRB sequences were amplified from cDNA into 87-bp fragments spanning the CDR3 region. Sequencing of the amplicons was performed on the Illumina HiSeq platform. Regarding the original processing steps: Synthetic template baselines were used to correct PCR bias computationally, reads within Hamming distance 2 were collapsed together, and singletons that could not be merged were discarded. Reads were aligned to IMGT to assign V, D and J genes, CDR3 length, and insertions or deletions at six rearrangement sites. Within each subset, clonotype counts were normalized to the number of sorted cells before true diversity and Gini coefficients were calculated with the tcR R package. The overlap coefficient, calculated on TCRB nucleotide sequences, was used to measure repertoire sharing. As a proxy for the pre-selection repertoire, out-of-frame TCRB sequences from naive cells were analyzed. The table was pulled from immuneACCESS by TCRdb, which kept in-frame rearrangements only. Such tables lose some clones; where checked, under half of the loss comes from unresolved V genes, and the rest has no known cause. V, J and clone size were drawn from that table, and D and trimming were deduced from the DNA. Within this sample are over 650,000 clones, with around 15% of them counted one time only. Of the sample, 0.03% to 0.045% is held by the ten largest clones.

Each donor gave one peripheral blood draw, averaging approximately 0.11 L, which was collected into heparinised tubes. A BD FACSAria II was used to sort naive, central memory, regulatory and stem cell-like memory CD4+ T cells with a panel that included CD45RO, CCR7, CD25, CD127, CD95 and CD27. All sorted populations exceeded 95% purity. PBMCs were isolated immediately by Lymphoprep density gradient centrifugation and stained directly without culture. To minimize batch effects, samples were stained and sorted in pairs, one healthy donor with one patient per experiment. Points the paper makes about the study in general: Because the HLA sub-analyses included only small numbers of individuals, any influence of HLA type on TCRB rearrangement was left unresolved. PCR might favor shorter templates, but patient and control samples were amplified and corrected together, so any skew would affect both groups equally. Patients with type 1 diabetes made fewer insertions and deleted more nucleotides at VDJ recombination sites, implying thymic rearrangement abnormalities. Because cDNA was sequenced instead of genomic DNA, activated cells with high expression could be over-represented, although the groups did not differ in activation or CD3 levels. In all four CD4+ subsets, TCRB CDR3 length was moderately but significantly shorter in type 1 diabetes patients. The naive, central memory and regulatory TCRB repertoires appeared to resemble one another more closely among patients than among healthy donors.

V is trimmed back by 0 bases and J by 8 bases, and the junction contains 7 bases that no gene match accounts for. From its cysteine to its phenylalanine, the CDR3 spans 14 amino acids. Only the CDR3 DNA stays, 42 bases, in frame from base 1. CDR1 and CDR2, looked up from the germline V gene, are SGDLS and YYNGEE. This clone was detected only a few times. The antigen this receptor binds is unknown. There are no base qualities to consult, and no much larger clone falls within one base. The sample was naive CD4+ T cells from blood. The cell subset or site tag for this specimen amounts to: true naive CD4+ T cells. The chain employs TRBV9 and TRBJ1-2; 7 central bases correspond to TRBD1. This receptor was taken from a man in his late teens or twenties with type 1 diabetes. The nucleotide sequence reads TGTGCCAGCAGCGTAGAGAGGGGGCTCTGGGGCTACACCTTC. Its translation reads: CASSVERGLWGYTF.